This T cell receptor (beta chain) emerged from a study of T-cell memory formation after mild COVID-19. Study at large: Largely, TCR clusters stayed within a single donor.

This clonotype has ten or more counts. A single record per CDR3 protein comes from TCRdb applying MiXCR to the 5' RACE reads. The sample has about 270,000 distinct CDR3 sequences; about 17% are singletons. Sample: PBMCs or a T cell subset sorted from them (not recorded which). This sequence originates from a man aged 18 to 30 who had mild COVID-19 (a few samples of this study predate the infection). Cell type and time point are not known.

This chain's CDR3 is CASSTSSYNEQFF. The CDR3 bases are TGTGCCAGCAGCACTAGCTCCTACAATGAGCAGTTCTTC. The genes are TRBV6-5 and TRBJ2-1; a possible D gene is TRBD2 (5 bases). The CDR3 spans 13 residues. Germline lookup yields CDR1 MNHEY and CDR2 SVGAGI. V lost 6 bases and J 0 bases, leaving 6 bases between the germline ends.